These 27 T cell receptor beta chains came from one sample sequenced in a study of T-cell reconstitution after alpha-beta-depleted transplantation in children. This sample's TCRbeta library carried unique molecular identifier barcodes. TCRdb recomputed calls from the PCR reads with MiXCR, one row per CDR3 protein. The repertoire holds approximately 1,000,000 distinct CDR3 sequences, with 25% to 30% as singletons. Sequenced here: PBMCs, mostly from graft donor cells, sampled 360 days after TCRalphabeta/CD19-depleted stem cell transplant. The receptors here all came from a boy less than two years old who had a stem cell transplant for SCID, so the T cells may come from the graft donor.

The rearrangement uses TRBV5-1 and TRBJ2-7, with D tentatively TRBD1 or TRBD2 (6 bases each). CDR3 size: 15 residues. The germline V gene encodes CDR1 SGHRS and CDR2 YFSETQ. The germline V and J ends were trimmed by 1 base and 4 bases, with 15 bases remaining between them. In DNA form, the CDR3 reads TGCGCCAGCAGCTTGAATCCGGGGGCCGGATACGAGCAGTACTTC. Protein product: CASSLNPGAGYEQYF.

The V call is TRBV18, the J call TRBJ2-1, with 7 positions matching TRBD1. Trimming removed 3 bases from V and 8 bases from J; junction bases left unmatched: 4. CDR3 length: 13 amino acids. Per the germline V gene, CDR1 is KGHSH and CDR2 is LQKENI. The CDR3 sequence is CASSPQTGYEQFF. The CDR3 DNA sequence: TGTGCCAGCTCACCGCAGACAGGGTATGAGCAGTTCTTC. The variable domain in full, with the rest retrieved from reference TRBV18 and TRBJ2-1, is NAGVMQNPRHLVRRRGQEARLRCSPMKGHSHVYWYRQLPEEGLKFMVYLQKENIIDESGMPKERFSAEFPKEGPSILRIQQVVRGDSAAYFCASSPQTGYEQFFGPGTRLTVL.

This clonotype was observed a few times. The rearrangement uses TRBV12-3 or TRBV12-4 and TRBJ2-7, with D possibly matching TRBD2 (6 bases). The CDR3 is 17 amino acids. The V end lost 2 bases, the J end lost 4 bases, and 21 bases lay between the germline ends. CDR3 nucleotide sequence: TGTGCCAGCAGTTTAACCCCCCCGGGGGAAGGCACTTACGAGCAGTACTTC. Amino acids: CASSLTPPGEGTYEQYF.

The rearrangement joins TRBV7-8 to TRBJ1-5, with D possibly matching TRBD1 (5 bases). The V end lost 1 base, the J end lost 2 bases, and 12 bases lay between the germline ends. Germline-derived CDR1 and CDR2 are SGHVS and FQNEAQ. This CDR3 contains 16 residues. Written as DNA, the CDR3 is TGTGCCAGCAGCTTAGGGGCCTTCAGGGGCAATCAGCCCCAGCATTTT. It is translated as CASSLGAFRGNQPQHF.

V usage is TRBV12-3 or TRBV12-4 and J usage is TRBJ1-2; D is unclear. The CDR3 covers 14 residues. Trimming shortened V by 2 bases and J by 8 bases, and 15 bases separated the two germline ends. CDR3 in DNA: TGTGCCAGCAGTTTAATCGGGCAGGTCGGCGGCTACACCTTC. It yields the protein CASSLIGQVGGYTF.

The chain employs TRBV6-1 and TRBJ1-1, with 9 bases identical to TRBD1. The V segment lost 4 bases and the J segment 8 bases; nucleotides outside the gene matches: 5. CDR1 is MNHNS and CDR2 is SASEGT in the germline V gene. This CDR3 has 13 amino acids. DNA for the CDR3: TGTGCCAGCAGTGGGACAGGGGCGGGAGAAGCTTTCTTT. As protein: CASSGTGAGEAFF.

In this sample, this clonotype turned up a few times. This sequence joins TRBV4-1 and TRBJ2-3; D is unclear. This CDR3 is built from 15 residues. In germline, CDR1 is MGHRA, CDR2 YSYEKL. Trimming left V 3 bases short and J 0 bases short, with 10 bases between. CDR3 in amino acids: CASSQPTRSTDTQYF. CDR3 in DNA: TGCGCCAGCAGCCAGCCGACCCGAAGCACAGATACGCAGTATTTT.

The rearrangement links TRBV5-5 to TRBJ2-5; D gene uncertain. Looked up from germline, CDR1 is SGHKS and CDR2 is YYEKEE (reference sequence). The CDR3 spans 14 residues. V lost 1 base and J 4 bases, leaving 11 bases between the germline ends. The CDR3 DNA sequence: TGTGCCAGCAGCTTGATACTGGAGATAGAGACCCAGTACTTC. Translation: CASSLILEIETQYF.

This chain connects TRBV12-3 or TRBV12-4 to TRBJ2-2; D unclear. The CDR3 consists of 16 residues. Trimming took off 2 bases at V and 0 bases at J, with 10 bases between the two ends. The CDR3 DNA sequence: TGTGCCAGCAGTTTAAGTTATATAACGAACACCGGGGAGCTGTTTTTT. This sequence encodes CASSLSYITNTGELFF.

The chain uses TRBV20-1 and TRBJ2-3, with TRBD1 identical over 8 bases. Germline V gives CDR1 DFQATT, CDR2 SNEGSKA (reference sequence). This CDR3 region has 14 residues. Losses at the gene ends were 3 bases for V and 0 bases for J; bases not matched to a gene: 2. CDR3 amino acids: CSARTGASTDTQYF. CDR3 bases: TGCAGTGCTAGGACAGGGGCTAGCACAGATACGCAGTATTTT.

The J gene is TRBJ1-1, the V gene TRBV15, with a tentative D call TRBD1 (6 bases). CDR3 length equals 15 residues. Germline-derived CDR1 and CDR2 are LNHNV and YYDKDF (reference sequence). V lost 1 base and J lost 2, with 11 bases in between. In DNA, the CDR3 is TGTGCCACCAGCAGAGGCAGGGGTGTAAACACTGAAGCTTTCTTT. This sequence encodes CATSRGRGVNTEAFF.

V and J are TRBV29-1 and TRBJ2-1; D might be TRBD1 or TRBD2, each matching 6 bases. The germline V gene encodes CDR1 SQVTM and CDR2 ANQGSEA. This CDR3 contains 11 residues. V was cut by 7 bases and J by 9 bases, with 13 bases left in between. The CDR3 region is CSALRGPEQFF. The CDR3 DNA reads as TGCAGCGCCCTTCGGGGGCCTGAGCAGTTCTTC.

The V gene is TRBV6-1, the J gene TRBJ2-5; 8 bases are shared with TRBD1. Germline-derived CDR1 and CDR2 are MNHNS and SASEGT. This CDR3 spans 13 amino acids. Trimming cost V 6 bases and J 7 bases; bases outside gene matches: 7. CDR3 sequence reads: CASSRGQAGTQYF. The CDR3 region has the DNA TGTGCCAGCAGCCGGGGACAGGCCGGGACCCAGTACTTC.

This clonotype was found many times. The chain joins TRBV7-2 to TRBJ2-1; TRBD2 matches at 7 bases. This CDR3 has 13 amino acids. Trimming at V came to 5 bases and at J to 7 bases, leaving 5 bases not matched to a gene. The germline gives CDR1 SGHTA, CDR2 FQGNSA. Here the CDR3 reads CASSPRGGNEQFF. CDR3 sequence (DNA): TGTGCCAGCAGCCCACGCGGGGGAAATGAGCAGTTCTTC.

The chain is built from TRBV25-1 and TRBJ2-5; D uncertain. CDR1 MGHDK and CDR2 SYGVNS come from the germline V gene. V lost 4 bases to trimming and J lost 4 bases, with 13 bases between them. There are 14 residues in the CDR3. The CDR3 DNA reads as TGTGCCAGCAGTGTCTCCGGTACCTCAGAGACCCAGTACTTC. This gives the protein CASSVSGTSETQYF.

This clonotype was counted a few times. V usage is TRBV12-3 or TRBV12-4 and J usage is TRBJ2-1; D is unresolved. Trimming took off 7 bases at V and 8 bases at J, with 9 bases between the two ends. The CDR3 runs 11 residues. The CDR3: CASTGIHEQFF. CDR3 DNA: TGTGCCAGCACCGGAATTCATGAGCAGTTCTTC.

This clonotype was seen at least ten times. The chain has TRBV5-5 and TRBJ1-5; D is undetermined. The CDR3 spans 16 residues. Trimming took off 0 bases at V and 0 bases at J, with 10 bases between the two ends. Germline CDR1 and CDR2: SGHKS and YYEKEE (reference sequence). The CDR3 here is CASSLGATYSNQPQHF. In DNA form, the CDR3 reads TGTGCCAGCAGCTTGGGGGCAACTTATAGCAATCAGCCCCAGCATTTT. Using reference TRBV5-5 and TRBJ1-5 for the parts outside the CDR3, the full variable domain is DAGVTQSPTHLIKTRGQQVTLRCSPISGHKSVSWYQQVLGQGPQFIFQYYEKEERGRGNFPDRFSARQFPNYSSELNVNALLLGDSALYLCASSLGATYSNQPQHFGDGTRLSIL.

This clonotype was seen repeatedly, ten times or more. The chain combines TRBV7-9 with TRBJ2-1; the D is unclear. The CDR3 is made up of 15 amino acids. Trimming cost V 1 base and J 4 bases, with 11 bases left between them. Germline V lookup: CDR1 SEHNR, CDR2 FQNEAQ (reference sequence). The CDR3 reads CASSLGQAAYNEQFF. The DNA of the CDR3 is TGTGCCAGCAGCTTAGGGCAGGCTGCATACAATGAGCAGTTCTTC. The full variable domain, its missing parts supplied by reference TRBV7-9 and TRBJ2-1, is DTGVSQNPRHKITKRGQNVTFRCDPISEHNRLYWYRQTLGQGPEFLTYFQNEAQLEKSRLLSDRFSAERPKGSFSTLEIQRTEQGDSAMYLCASSLGQAAYNEQFFGPGTRLTVL.

The chain joins TRBV20-1 to TRBJ2-2; no firm D call. V shed 1 base and J shed 6 bases, with 12 bases lying between them. Germline V gene lookup returns CDR1 DFQATT and CDR2 SNEGSKA (reference sequence). The CDR3 consists of 14 residues. The CDR3 loop reads CSARASGVAGELFF. Written as DNA, the CDR3 is TGCAGTGCTAGAGCCTCCGGAGTCGCCGGGGAGCTGTTTTTT.

In its sample, this clonotype was seen a few times. V is TRBV12-3 or TRBV12-4 and J is TRBJ2-5; TRBD2 matches at 8 bases. The CDR3 contains 15 residues. J was trimmed by 4 bases and V by 2 bases; bases with no gene match: 6. The CDR3, as DNA: TGTGCCAGCAGTTTAAATGGCGGGGGGCGAGAGACCCAGTACTTC. Translation: CASSLNGGGRETQYF.

This clonotype was found a few times. V gene TRBV9 combines with J gene TRBJ2-1, with 7 bases that match TRBD2. Germline loops: CDR1 SGDLS, CDR2 YYNGEE. The CDR3 totals 16 residues. J lost 2 bases, V lost 0 bases, and 5 bases had no gene match. CDR3 sequence (DNA): TGTGCCAGCAGCGTAGGTTGGGGGGGACCCTACAATGAGCAGTTCTTC. Translation gives CASSVGWGGPYNEQFF.

This chain uses TRBV9 with TRBJ2-5, with a tentative D call TRBD1 (5 bases). Germline CDR1 and CDR2: SGDLS and YYNGEE. The CDR3 is 13 residues long. Trimming cost V 2 bases and J 1 base, with 6 bases left between them. CDR3 in DNA: TGTGCCAGCAGCGTGACAGTCCAAGAGACCCAGTACTTC. This gives the protein CASSVTVQETQYF.

On this clonotype itself: A read error may explain this, as a much larger clone is one base away. This chain connects TRBV5-1 to TRBJ2-3; TRBD2 agrees at 7 bases. The germline V gene has CDR1 SGHRS and CDR2 YFSETQ. The CDR3 is 15 residues long. The ends lost 0 bases at V and 3 bases at J; junction bases unmatched: 4. CDR3 sequence: CASSLGLAETDTQYF. The DNA for the CDR3 is TGCGCCAGCAGCTTGGGGCTAGCGGAGACAGATACGCAGTATTTT.

The chain combines TRBV6-1 with TRBJ1-1, with a tentative D call TRBD1 (5 bases). The CDR3 has 12 amino acids. The germline V and J ends were trimmed by 5 bases and 4 bases, with 8 bases remaining between them. CDR1 and CDR2 (germline): MNHNS, SASEGT. CDR3 sequence reads: CASSPGFTEAFF. The CDR3 DNA sequence: TGTGCCAGCAGTCCAGGGTTCACTGAAGCTTTCTTT.

V gene TRBV5-8 combines with J gene TRBJ2-2; TRBD1 might be the D (6 bases). The CDR3 runs to 17 residues. The V gene's germline CDR1 is SGHTS and CDR2 YDEGEE. V lost 4 bases, J lost 3 bases, and 19 bases lay in between. The CDR3 is CASSHLKGKGDTGELFF. CDR3 in DNA: TGTGCCAGCAGCCATTTGAAGGGAAAGGGGGACACCGGGGAGCTGTTTTTT.

The chain joins TRBV20-1 to TRBJ2-2; 9 nucleotides align to TRBD2. Germline V gene data show CDR1 as DFQATT and CDR2 as SNEGSKA (reference sequence). V gave up 0 bases and J gave up 4 bases; unmatched junction bases: 3. The CDR3 extends over 15 amino acids. The DNA of the CDR3 is TGCAGTGCTAGAGACCCTAGCGGGGTCACCGGGGAGCTGTTTTTT. Protein: CSARDPSGVTGELFF.

This clonotype has only a few counts. This chain joins TRBV7-2 and TRBJ2-1; D may match TRBD1 or TRBD2 (7 bases each). CDR1 is SGHTA and CDR2 is FQGNSA in the germline V gene. The CDR3 extends over 15 amino acids. V gave up 3 bases and J gave up 6 bases, with 15 bases separating them. The CDR3 is CASSFWAGGVNEQFF. The CDR3, as DNA: TGTGCCAGCAGCTTTTGGGCAGGGGGGGTCAATGAGCAGTTCTTC.